This paragraph covers one T cell receptor (beta chain) sequence. Its specificity is unknown. The data were taken from a study of siplizumab effects on memory and regulatory T cells. General study results and limits: A major contribution to the alloresponse seemed to be made by naive T cells, which seemed more diverse than memory cells.

Data came from immunoSEQ multiplex PCR; TCRdb stores just in-frame clones and leaves some out. The data contain over 85,000 clones, around 90% of them singletons. Germline-derived CDR1 and CDR2 are SGDLS and YYNGEE. The trim removed 3 bases at V and 0 bases at J, leaving 9 bases unmatched. The CDR3 loop spans 16 amino acids. The source is a human donor in good health. The rearrangement links TRBV9 to TRBJ2-7, with 7 bases identical to TRBD2. Sequenced: CD4+ T cells sorted from blood. DNA of the CDR3: TGTGCCAGCAGCGGGAATGCGGGAGACGGCTCCTACGAGCAGTACTTC. Its translation is CASSGNAGDGSYEQYF.